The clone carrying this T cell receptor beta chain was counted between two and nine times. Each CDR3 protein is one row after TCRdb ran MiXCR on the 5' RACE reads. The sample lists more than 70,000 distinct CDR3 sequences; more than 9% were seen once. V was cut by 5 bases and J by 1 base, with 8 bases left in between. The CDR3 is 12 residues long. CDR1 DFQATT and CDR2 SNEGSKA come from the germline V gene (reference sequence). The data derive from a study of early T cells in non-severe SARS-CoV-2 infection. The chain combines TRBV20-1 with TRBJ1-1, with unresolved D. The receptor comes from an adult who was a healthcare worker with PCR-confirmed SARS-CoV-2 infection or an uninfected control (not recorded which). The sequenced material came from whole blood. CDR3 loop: CSAPPGNTEAFF. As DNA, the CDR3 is TGCAGTGCTCCCCCCGGGAACACTGAAGCTTTCTTT.